This T cell receptor beta chain is from a study of blood T cells in healthy people across ages. Primed by a sample-barcoded 5' primer and a J-beta primer mix, a second PCR proceeded for 7 to 11 cycles. Sequencing of every sample gave 3 million or more CDR3-containing paired-end reads. TCRdb passed the 5' RACE reads through MiXCR, listing each CDR3 protein once. The sample yields almost 550,000 distinct CDR3 sequences, under 30% seen once. About this clonotype itself: What it binds is unknown.

General study results and limits: The fall in TCR beta diversity per million T cells was roughly linear with age.

CDR1 is SGHTA and CDR2 is FQGNSA in the germline V gene. This CDR3 contains 16 residues. V was shortened by 1 base and J by 6 bases, with 17 bases between the two germline ends. These sequences were also reported in another study, on T cells of mothers and their children. That source adds: All donors were healthy and Caucasian; they were a few mothers and their six children.

V gene TRBV7-2 combines with J gene TRBJ2-3; D possibly matches TRBD1 or TRBD2 (5 bases each). The TCR originated in a boy aged 10-17 years in good health. The sample comprised blood. CDR3 residues: CASSLGWAEGMDTQYF. Written as DNA, the CDR3 is TGTGCCAGCAGCTTAGGTTGGGCAGAGGGGATGGATACGCAGTATTTT.